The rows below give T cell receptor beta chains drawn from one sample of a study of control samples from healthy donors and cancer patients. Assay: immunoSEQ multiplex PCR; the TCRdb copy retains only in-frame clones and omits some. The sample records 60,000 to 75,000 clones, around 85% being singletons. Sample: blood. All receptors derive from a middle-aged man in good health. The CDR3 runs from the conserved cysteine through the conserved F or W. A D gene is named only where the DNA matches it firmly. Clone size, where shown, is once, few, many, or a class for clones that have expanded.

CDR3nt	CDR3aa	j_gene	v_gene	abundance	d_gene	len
TGTGCCAGCTCACCACAGGGGGCTGGGGATCAGCCCCAGCATTTT	CASSPQGAGDQPQHF	TRBJ1-5	TRBV18	.	TRBD1	15
TGTGCCAGCAGCCACCTAGGGGGGGTTTTTTATGGCTACACCTTC	CASSHLGGVFYGYTF	TRBJ1-2	TRBV4-2	.	.	15
TGCGCCAGCAGCTTGACCCCTCTGACAGTAGGCTACACCTTC	CASSLTPLTVGYTF	TRBJ1-2	TRBV5-1	once	.	14
TGTGCCAGCAGCTTTAAAGGGGTAGAGCAGTATTTT	CASSFKGVEQYF	TRBJ2-3	TRBV7-9	.	.	12
TGTGCCAGCAGCCCCCGGTACTCTGGGGCCAACGTCCTGACTTTC	CASSPRYSGANVLTF	TRBJ2-6	TRBV5-4	.	.	15
TGTGCCAGCGGTGACCTCAACCCAGATACGCAGTATTTT	CASGDLNPDTQYF	TRBJ2-3	TRBV9	.	.	13
TGTGCCAGTAGTATAGGGACAGGTGGGGTTCCGATGAACACTGAAGCTTTCTTT	CASSIGTGGVPMNTEAFF	TRBJ1-1	TRBV19	.	TRBD1	18
TGTGCCAGCAGCCACCAGGGGGAAGGCTACGAGCAGTACTTC	CASSHQGEGYEQYF	TRBJ2-7	TRBV3-1/TRBV3-2	.	TRBD1	14
TGTGCTAGGGGACTGCAAGAGACCCAGTACTTC	CARGLQETQYF	TRBJ2-5	TRBV30	.	.	11
TGTGCCAGCAGCTTAGCCAGGCGGGGGGCAGGGGAAGAGACCCAGTACTTC	CASSLARRGAGEETQYF	TRBJ2-5	TRBV4-2	once	TRBD2	17
TGTGCCAGCAGCATTAGACAGGGCACTGAAGCTTTCTTT	CASSIRQGTEAFF	TRBJ1-1	TRBV7-2	once	TRBD1	13
TGCAGCGGCCAGGAGGGTGGGGGCACTGAAGCTTTCTTT	CSGQEGGGTEAFF	TRBJ1-1	TRBV29-1	.	.	13
TGTGCCAGCAGCTTAGGGCAGAACTACGAGCAGTACTTC	CASSLGQNYEQYF	TRBJ2-7	TRBV7-8	.	.	13
TGCGCCAGCAGCTTGGGAGGGTATAATTCACCCCTCCACTTT	CASSLGGYNSPLHF	TRBJ1-6	TRBV5-1	.	.	14
TGTGCCAGCAGCTTAGGCACCGGGACGGCAGTCAATTCACCCCTCCACTTT	CASSLGTGTAVNSPLHF	TRBJ1-6	TRBV7-2	.	.	17
TGTGCCAGCACAGGGGGCTGGGAGACCCAGTACTTC	CASTGGWETQYF	TRBJ2-5	TRBV2	few	TRBD1	12
TGTGCCAGCAGTTTAGGCCACGCCCCCGGTGGAACTTTCTTT	CASSLGHAPGGTFF	TRBJ1-1	TRBV27	medium-sized	.	14
TGTGCCAGCAGCGGATCTGGAGGGGCCTCCACTGAAGCTTTCTTT	CASSGSGGASTEAFF	TRBJ1-1	TRBV7-2	.	.	15
TGTGCCAGCAGACCCATTGGAGGGGGTCGCGGGGACCAGTACTTC	CASRPIGGGRGDQYF	TRBJ2-5	TRBV28	.	.	15
TGTGCCAGCAGCGTTATCTCAGGGGTGCGAGAGACCCAGTACTTC	CASSVISGVRETQYF	TRBJ2-5	TRBV9	.	.	15
TGTGCCAGCAGTAACTCGGGACAGGGTAGGGGAGCCAAAAACATTCAGTACTTC	CASSNSGQGRGAKNIQYF	TRBJ2-4	TRBV6-2/TRBV6-3	.	TRBD1	18
TGTGCCAGCAGCGGCGGGGGCACTGAAGCTTTCTTT	CASSGGGTEAFF	TRBJ1-1	TRBV7-9	.	.	12
TGTGCCAGTACCGGGACTAGCGGGAGTTGGACCCAGTACTTC	CASTGTSGSWTQYF	TRBJ2-5	TRBV19	.	TRBD2	14
TGTGCCAGCAGCTTAAGGGCAGGGGCTGAAGCTTTCTTT	CASSLRAGAEAFF	TRBJ1-1	TRBV7-3	.	.	13
TGTGCCAGCTCACCCCCCACTCTAGGTCGGGGGGGCAATGAGCAGTTCTTC	CASSPPTLGRGGNEQFF	TRBJ2-1	TRBV18	.	TRBD2	17
TGTGCCAGCAGCCACGGACAGGGCCTCAATCAGCCCCAGCATTTT	CASSHGQGLNQPQHF	TRBJ1-5	TRBV7-2	.	TRBD1	15
TGTGCCAGCAGCTTAGTGTCCCAAGAGACCCAGTACTTC	CASSLVSQETQYF	TRBJ2-5	TRBV11-1	.	.	13
TGTGCCAGTAGTCCCGGGACCGTTTACGCAGATACGCAGTATTTT	CASSPGTVYADTQYF	TRBJ2-3	TRBV19	once	.	15
TGTGCCATCAGGAGGGACCGAAACTCCTACGAGCAGTACTTC	CAIRRDRNSYEQYF	TRBJ2-7	TRBV10-3	.	.	14
TGTGCCAGCTCCCGAACCGCGGACAGTAGCTCTGGAAACACCATATATTTT	CASSRTADSSSGNTIYF	TRBJ1-3	TRBV18	.	.	17
TGTGCCAGCGTCCGAATGGGGAACACTGAAGCTTTCTTT	CASVRMGNTEAFF	TRBJ1-1	TRBV6-5	.	.	13